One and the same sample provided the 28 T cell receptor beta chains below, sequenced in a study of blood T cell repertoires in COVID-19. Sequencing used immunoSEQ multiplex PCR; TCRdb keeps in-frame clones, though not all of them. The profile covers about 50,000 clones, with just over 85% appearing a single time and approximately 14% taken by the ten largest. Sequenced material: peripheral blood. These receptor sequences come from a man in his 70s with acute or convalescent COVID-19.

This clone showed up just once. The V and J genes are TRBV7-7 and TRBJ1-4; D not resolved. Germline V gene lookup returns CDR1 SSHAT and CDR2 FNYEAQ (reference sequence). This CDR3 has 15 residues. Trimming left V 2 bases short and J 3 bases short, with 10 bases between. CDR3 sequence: CASSLRSGPNEKLFF. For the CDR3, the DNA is TGTGCCAGCAGCTTACGGTCAGGTCCTAATGAAAAACTGTTTTTT.

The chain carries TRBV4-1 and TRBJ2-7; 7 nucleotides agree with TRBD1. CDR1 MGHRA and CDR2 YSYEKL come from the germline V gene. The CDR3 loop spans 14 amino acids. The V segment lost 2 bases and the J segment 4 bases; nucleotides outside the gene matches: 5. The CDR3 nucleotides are TGCGCCAGCAGCCAAAGAGGACAGGTGTACGAGCAGTACTTC. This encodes CASSQRGQVYEQYF.

The CDR3 spells CSVGTGNNQPQHF. Here the CDR3 DNA reads TGCAGCGTTGGGACAGGGAACAATCAGCCCCAGCATTTT. This chain uses TRBV29-1 with TRBJ1-5; 8 nucleotides agree with TRBD1. Germline loops: CDR1 SQVTM, CDR2 ANQGSEA. CDR3 length equals 13 residues. Trimming cost V 4 bases and J 3 bases; bases outside gene matches: 2.

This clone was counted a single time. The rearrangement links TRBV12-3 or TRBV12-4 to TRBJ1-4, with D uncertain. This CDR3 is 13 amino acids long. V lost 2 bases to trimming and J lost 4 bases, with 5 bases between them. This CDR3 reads CASSLNSNEKLFF. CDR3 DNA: TGTGCCAGCAGTTTAAACAGTAATGAAAAACTGTTTTTT.

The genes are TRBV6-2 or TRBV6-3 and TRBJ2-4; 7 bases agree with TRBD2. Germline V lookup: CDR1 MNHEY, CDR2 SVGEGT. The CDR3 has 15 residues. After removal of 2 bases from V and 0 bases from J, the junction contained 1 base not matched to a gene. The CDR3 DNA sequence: TGTGCCAGCAGTTACCCGGGGGGAGCCAAAAACATTCAGTACTTC. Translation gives CASSYPGGAKNIQYF.

The CDR3 DNA reads as TGTGCCAGCAGTTACGACCGGACAGTTAACTCCTACAATGAGCAGTTCTTC. The encoded protein is CASSYDRTVNSYNEQFF. V usage is TRBV6-2 or TRBV6-3 and J usage is TRBJ2-1; D is possibly TRBD1 (6 bases). Per germline, CDR1 MNHEY and CDR2 SVGEGT. The CDR3 is 17 amino acids. The germline V and J ends were trimmed by 2 bases and 0 bases, with 14 bases remaining between them.

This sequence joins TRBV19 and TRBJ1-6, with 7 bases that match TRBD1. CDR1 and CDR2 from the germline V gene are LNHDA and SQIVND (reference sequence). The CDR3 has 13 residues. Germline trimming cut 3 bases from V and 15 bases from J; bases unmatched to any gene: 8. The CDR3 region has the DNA TGTGCCAGTAGTATCGCACAGGGGATAGACCTCCACTTT. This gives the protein CASSIAQGIDLHF.

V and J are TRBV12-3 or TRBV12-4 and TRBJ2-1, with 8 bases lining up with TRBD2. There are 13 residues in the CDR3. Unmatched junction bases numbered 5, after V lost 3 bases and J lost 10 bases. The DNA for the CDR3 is TGTGCCAGCAGTTTTGGCCCGGGAGGGGAGCAGTTCTTC. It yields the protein CASSFGPGGEQFF.

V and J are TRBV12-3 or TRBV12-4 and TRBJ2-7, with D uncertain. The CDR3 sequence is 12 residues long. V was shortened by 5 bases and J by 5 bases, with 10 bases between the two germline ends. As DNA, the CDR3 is TGTGCCAGCAGTCCCAGATTCCACGAGCAGTACTTC. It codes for CASSPRFHEQYF.

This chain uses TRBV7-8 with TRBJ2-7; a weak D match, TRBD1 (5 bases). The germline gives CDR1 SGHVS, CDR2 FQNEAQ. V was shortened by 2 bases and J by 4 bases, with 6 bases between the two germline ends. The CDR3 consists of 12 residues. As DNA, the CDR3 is TGTGCCAGCAGCTTAAAGGGGTACGAGCAGTACTTC. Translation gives CASSLKGYEQYF.

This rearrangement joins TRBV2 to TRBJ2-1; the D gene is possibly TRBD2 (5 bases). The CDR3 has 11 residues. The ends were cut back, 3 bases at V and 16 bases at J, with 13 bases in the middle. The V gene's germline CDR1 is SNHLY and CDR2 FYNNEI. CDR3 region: CASSDWTSSFF. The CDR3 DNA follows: TGTGCCAGCAGTGATTGGACTTCGTCATTCTTC.

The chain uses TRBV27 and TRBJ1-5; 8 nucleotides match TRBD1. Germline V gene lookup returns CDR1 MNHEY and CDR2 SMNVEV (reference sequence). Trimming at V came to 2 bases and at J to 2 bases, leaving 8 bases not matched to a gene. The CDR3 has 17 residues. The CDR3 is CASSLRSGQGGNQPQHF. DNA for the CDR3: TGTGCCAGCAGTTTAAGGTCTGGACAGGGCGGCAATCAGCCCCAGCATTTT.

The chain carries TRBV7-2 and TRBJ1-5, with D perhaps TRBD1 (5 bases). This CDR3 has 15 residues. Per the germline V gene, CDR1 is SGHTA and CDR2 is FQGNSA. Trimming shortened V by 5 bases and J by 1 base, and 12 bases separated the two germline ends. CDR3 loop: CASSKTGGSNQPQHF. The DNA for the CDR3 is TGTGCCAGCAGCAAGACGGGGGGGAGCAATCAGCCCCAGCATTTT.

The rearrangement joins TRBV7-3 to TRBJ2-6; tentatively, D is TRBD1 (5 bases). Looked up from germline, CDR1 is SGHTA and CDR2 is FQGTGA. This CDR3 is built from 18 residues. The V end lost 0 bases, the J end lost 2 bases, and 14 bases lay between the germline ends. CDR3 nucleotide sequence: TGTGCCAGCAGCTTAACTGGGGCAGGTGCTCCTGGGGCCAACGTCCTGACTTTC. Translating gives CASSLTGAGAPGANVLTF. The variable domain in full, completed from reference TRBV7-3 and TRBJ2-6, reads GAGVSQTPSNKVTEKGKYVELRCDPISGHTALYWYRQSLGQGPEFLIYFQGTGAADDSGLPNDRFFAVRPEGSVSTLKIQRTERGDSAVYLCASSLTGAGAPGANVLTFGAGSRLTVL.

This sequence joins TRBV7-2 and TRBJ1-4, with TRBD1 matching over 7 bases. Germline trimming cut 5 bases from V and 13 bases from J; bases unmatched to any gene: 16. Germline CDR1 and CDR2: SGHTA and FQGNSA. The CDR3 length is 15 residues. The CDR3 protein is CASSPGGTVGYRLFF. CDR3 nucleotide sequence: TGTGCCAGCAGCCCCGGCGGGACAGTAGGATATCGACTGTTTTTT.

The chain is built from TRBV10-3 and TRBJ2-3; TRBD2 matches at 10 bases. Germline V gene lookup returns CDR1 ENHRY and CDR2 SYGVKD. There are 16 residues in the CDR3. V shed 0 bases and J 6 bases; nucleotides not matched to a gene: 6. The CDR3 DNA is TGTGCCATCAGTGAGTCCCAGCGGGGGGGGCACGATACGCAGTATTTT. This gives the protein CAISESQRGGHDTQYF.

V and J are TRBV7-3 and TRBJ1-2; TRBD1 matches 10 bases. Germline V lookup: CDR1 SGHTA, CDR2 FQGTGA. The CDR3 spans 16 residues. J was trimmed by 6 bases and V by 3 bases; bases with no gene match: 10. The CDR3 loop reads CASSFRPGTGEDGYTF. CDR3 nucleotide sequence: TGTGCCAGCAGCTTCCGTCCCGGGACAGGGGAAGATGGCTACACCTTC.

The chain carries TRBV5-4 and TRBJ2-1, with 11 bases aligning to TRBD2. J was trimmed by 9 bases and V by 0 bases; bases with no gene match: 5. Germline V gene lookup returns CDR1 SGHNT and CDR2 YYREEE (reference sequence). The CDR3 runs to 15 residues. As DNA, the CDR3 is TGTGCCAGCAGCTTGGGACTAGCGGGATCGGGTGAGCAGTTCTTC. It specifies CASSLGLAGSGEQFF.

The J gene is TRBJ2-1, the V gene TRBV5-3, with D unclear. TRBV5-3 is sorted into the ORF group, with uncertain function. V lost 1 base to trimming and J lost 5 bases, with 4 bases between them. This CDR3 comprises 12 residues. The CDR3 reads CARSLTDNEQFF. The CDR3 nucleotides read TGTGCCAGAAGCTTGACGGACAATGAGCAGTTCTTC.

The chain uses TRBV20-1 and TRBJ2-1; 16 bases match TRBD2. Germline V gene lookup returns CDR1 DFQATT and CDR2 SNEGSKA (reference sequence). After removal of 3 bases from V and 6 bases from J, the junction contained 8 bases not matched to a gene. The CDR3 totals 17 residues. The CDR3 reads CSASPGLAGGRPNEQFF. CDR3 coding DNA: TGCAGTGCTAGTCCGGGACTAGCGGGAGGGCGTCCCAATGAGCAGTTCTTC.

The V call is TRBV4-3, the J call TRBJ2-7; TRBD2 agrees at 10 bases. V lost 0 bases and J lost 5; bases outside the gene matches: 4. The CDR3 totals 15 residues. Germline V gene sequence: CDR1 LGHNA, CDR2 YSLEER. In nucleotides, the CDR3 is TGCGCCAGCAGCCAAGACGCTAGCGGGAGCGACGAGCAGTACTTC. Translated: CASSQDASGSDEQYF.

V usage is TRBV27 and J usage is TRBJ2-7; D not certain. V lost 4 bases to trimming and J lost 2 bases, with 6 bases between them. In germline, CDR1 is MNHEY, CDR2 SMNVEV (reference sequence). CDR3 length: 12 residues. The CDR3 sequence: CASSSYPYEQYF. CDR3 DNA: TGTGCCAGCAGTTCCTATCCCTACGAGCAGTACTTC.

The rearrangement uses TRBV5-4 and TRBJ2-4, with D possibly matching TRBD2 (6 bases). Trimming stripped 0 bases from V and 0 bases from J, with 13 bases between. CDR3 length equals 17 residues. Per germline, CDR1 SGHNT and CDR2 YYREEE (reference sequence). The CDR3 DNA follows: TGTGCCAGCAGCTTGGGAGGTCGGGAGTCAGCCAAAAACATTCAGTACTTC. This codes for CASSLGGRESAKNIQYF.

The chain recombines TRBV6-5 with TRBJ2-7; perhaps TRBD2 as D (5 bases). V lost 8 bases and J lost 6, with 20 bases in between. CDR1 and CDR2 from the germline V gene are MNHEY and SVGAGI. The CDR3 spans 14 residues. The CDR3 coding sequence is TGTGCCAGCGGCACTCGTCGGGGTACCGCCGAGCAGTACGTC. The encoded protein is CASGTRRGTAEQYV.

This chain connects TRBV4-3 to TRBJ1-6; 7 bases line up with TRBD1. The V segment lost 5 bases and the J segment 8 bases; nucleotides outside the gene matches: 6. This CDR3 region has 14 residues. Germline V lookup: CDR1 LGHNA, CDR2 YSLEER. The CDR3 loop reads CASSDREKHSPLHF. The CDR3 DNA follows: TGCGCCAGCAGCGACAGGGAGAAACATTCACCCCTCCACTTT.

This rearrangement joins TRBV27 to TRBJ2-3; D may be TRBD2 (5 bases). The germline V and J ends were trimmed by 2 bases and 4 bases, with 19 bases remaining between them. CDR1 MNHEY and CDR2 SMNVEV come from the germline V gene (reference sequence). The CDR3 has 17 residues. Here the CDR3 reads CASSLGGDPRYADTQYF. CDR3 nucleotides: TGTGCCAGCAGTTTAGGAGGAGACCCCCGATATGCAGATACGCAGTATTTT.

The CDR3 is CASSQEKLAGLETQYF. The DNA of the CDR3 is TGTGCCAGCAGCCAAGAAAAACTAGCGGGATTAGAGACCCAGTACTTC. The J gene is TRBJ2-5, the V gene TRBV9, with TRBD2 matching over 10 bases. V was pared by 4 bases and J by 4 bases, with 10 bases of the junction left unmatched. Germline CDR1 is SGDLS and CDR2 is YYNGEE. The length of the CDR3 is 16 residues.

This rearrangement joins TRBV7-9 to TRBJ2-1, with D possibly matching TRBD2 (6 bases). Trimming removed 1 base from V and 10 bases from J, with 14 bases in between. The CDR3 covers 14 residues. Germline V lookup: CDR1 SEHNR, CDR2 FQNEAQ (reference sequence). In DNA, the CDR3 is TGTGCCAGCAGCTTAGACTCCCGGGACTCCGAGCAGTTCTTC. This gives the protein CASSLDSRDSEQFF.